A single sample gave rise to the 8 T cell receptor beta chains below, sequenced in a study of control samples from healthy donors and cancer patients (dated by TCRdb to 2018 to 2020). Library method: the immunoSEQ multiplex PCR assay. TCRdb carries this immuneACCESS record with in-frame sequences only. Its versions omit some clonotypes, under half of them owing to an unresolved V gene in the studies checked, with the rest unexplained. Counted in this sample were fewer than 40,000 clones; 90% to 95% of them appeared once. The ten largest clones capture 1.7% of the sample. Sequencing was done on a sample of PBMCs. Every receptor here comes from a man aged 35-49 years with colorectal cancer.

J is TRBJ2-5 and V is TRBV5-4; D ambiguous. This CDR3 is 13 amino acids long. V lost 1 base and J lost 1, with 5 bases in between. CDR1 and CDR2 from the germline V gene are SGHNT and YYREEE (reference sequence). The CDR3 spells CASSLRAQETQYF. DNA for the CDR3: TGTGCCAGCAGCTTGAGAGCCCAAGAGACCCAGTACTTC.

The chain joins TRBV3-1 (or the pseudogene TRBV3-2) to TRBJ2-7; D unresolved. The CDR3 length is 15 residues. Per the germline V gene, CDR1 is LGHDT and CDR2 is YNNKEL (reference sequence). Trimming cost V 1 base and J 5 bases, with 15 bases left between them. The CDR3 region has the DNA TGTGCCAGCAGCCAAGGGATAACAACTACTAACGAGCAGTACTTC. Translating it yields CASSQGITTTNEQYF.

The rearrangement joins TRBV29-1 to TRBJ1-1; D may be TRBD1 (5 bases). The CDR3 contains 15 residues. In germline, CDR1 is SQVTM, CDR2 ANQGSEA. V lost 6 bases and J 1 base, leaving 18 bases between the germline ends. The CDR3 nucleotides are TGCAGCGTCCATGGGGGGGGTAGGGCGAACACTGAAGCTTTCTTT. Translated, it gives CSVHGGGRANTEAFF. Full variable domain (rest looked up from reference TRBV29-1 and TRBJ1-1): SAVISQKPSRDICQRGTSLTIQCQVDSQVTMMFWYRQQPGQSLTLIATANQGSEATYESGFVIDKFPISRPNLTFSTLTVSNMSPEDSSIYLCSVHGGGRANTEAFFGQGTRLTVV.

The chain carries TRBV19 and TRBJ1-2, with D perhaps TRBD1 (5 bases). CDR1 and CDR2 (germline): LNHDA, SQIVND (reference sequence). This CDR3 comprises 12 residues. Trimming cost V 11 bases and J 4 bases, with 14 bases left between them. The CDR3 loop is CASRGGPYGYTF. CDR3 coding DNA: TGTGCCTCCCGCGGGGGACCCTATGGCTACACCTTC.

Here the CDR3 DNA reads TGTGCCAGCAGTTACAGGGCGACTACGTGGAATGAGCAGTTCTTC. The encoded protein is CASSYRATTWNEQFF. The rearrangement links TRBV6-2 or TRBV6-3 to TRBJ2-1; TRBD2 is a possible D gene (5 bases). This CDR3 spans 15 amino acids. Germline V gene sequence: CDR1 MNHEY, CDR2 SVGEGT. Trimming took 2 bases from V and 7 from J, leaving 15 bases between them.

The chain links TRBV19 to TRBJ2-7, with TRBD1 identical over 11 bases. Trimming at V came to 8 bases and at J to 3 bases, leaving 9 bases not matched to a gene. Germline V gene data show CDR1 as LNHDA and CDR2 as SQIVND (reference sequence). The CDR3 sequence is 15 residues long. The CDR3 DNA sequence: TGTGCCAGTGTCGGCGGGGGGACAGGGGGCTACGAGCAGTACTTC. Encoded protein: CASVGGGTGGYEQYF.

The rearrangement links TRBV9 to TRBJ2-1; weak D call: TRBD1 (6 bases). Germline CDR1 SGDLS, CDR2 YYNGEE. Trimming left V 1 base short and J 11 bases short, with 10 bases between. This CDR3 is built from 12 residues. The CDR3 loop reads CASSVSGTKQFF. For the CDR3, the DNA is TGTGCCAGCAGCGTATCCGGGACAAAGCAGTTCTTC.

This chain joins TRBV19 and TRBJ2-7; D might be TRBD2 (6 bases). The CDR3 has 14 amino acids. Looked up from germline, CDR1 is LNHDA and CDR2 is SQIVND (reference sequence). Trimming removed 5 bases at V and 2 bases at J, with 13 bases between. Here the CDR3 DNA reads TGTGCCAGTAGTTGGGGGGATCCCACCTACGAGCAGTACTTC. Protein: CASSWGDPTYEQYF.